This TCR beta chain was retrieved from a study of blood T cell repertoires in COVID-19. Measured with immunoSEQ multiplex PCR; TCRdb has only the in-frame clones, and not every one. The table has almost 200,000 clones, about 89% seen once. The trim removed 8 bases at V and 4 bases at J, leaving 8 bases unmatched. The germline V gene encodes CDR1 ENHRY and CDR2 SYGVKD. CDR3 length: 15 residues. This receptor was taken from a woman between 18 and 29 years old who had recovered from COVID-19. Sequenced: PBMCs or T cells enriched from blood (not recorded which). This chain links TRBV10-3 with TRBJ2-5; 12 bases align to TRBD2. The CDR3 loop is CAIAPSGGAGETQYF. DNA of the CDR3: TGTGCCATCGCCCCTAGCGGGGGGGCCGGAGAGACCCAGTACTTC.